These 27 T cell receptor beta chains originate from one sample sequenced in a study of blood T cell repertoires in COVID-19 (dated by TCRdb to 2018 to 2020). The library came from the immunoSEQ multiplex PCR assay. TCRdb provides this immuneACCESS table in a form limited to in-frame rearrangements. Some clones are lacking; in checked studies, under half of them reflect an unresolved V gene, and why the rest are absent is not known. The sample data list some 150,000 clones, and less than 90% of these were observed just once. The ten largest clonotypes hold less than 50% of the sample. The sample taken for sequencing was peripheral blood. These receptors were taken from a human donor in a cohort sampled during active COVID-19.

A few counts support this clone. The V call is TRBV4-1, the J call TRBJ1-1; D is perhaps TRBD1 (6 bases). The length of the CDR3 is 14 residues. The ends were cut back, 2 bases at V and 5 bases at J, with 12 bases in the middle. Germline V lookup: CDR1 MGHRA, CDR2 YSYEKL. CDR3 sequence reads: CASSQSAGETEAFF. The CDR3 DNA is TGCGCCAGCAGCCAAAGTGCAGGGGAAACTGAAGCTTTCTTT.

This chain uses TRBV7-6 with TRBJ2-3, with 13 bases that match TRBD2. The CDR3 loop spans 16 amino acids. Trimming cost V 6 bases and J 2 bases; bases outside gene matches: 5. Germline V gives CDR1 SGHVS, CDR2 FNYEAQ. The CDR3 sequence is CASSQGLAGPTDTQYF. Here the CDR3 DNA reads TGTGCCAGCAGTCAGGGACTAGCGGGGCCCACAGATACGCAGTATTTT.

The CDR3 DNA reads TGTGCCAGCAGCTATTTTCAGGGGCTCGACGAGCAGTACTTC. It encodes CASSYFQGLDEQYF. V usage is TRBV11-1 and J usage is TRBJ2-7; the D gene is possibly TRBD1 (6 bases). Per the germline V gene, CDR1 is SGHAT and CDR2 is FQDESV (reference sequence). The ends were cut back, 4 bases at V and 5 bases at J, with 15 bases in the middle. This CDR3 is built from 14 residues.

This clone occurred once. The chain carries TRBV5-8 and TRBJ1-2; the D gene is possibly TRBD1 (5 bases). The V gene's germline CDR1 is SGHTS and CDR2 YDEGEE. Between the trimmed V and J ends, which lost 10 bases and 2 bases, there was a span of 21 bases. This CDR3 comprises 15 residues. CDR3: CAAHGGWTQNYGYTF. CDR3 DNA sequence: TGTGCCGCCCACGGGGGTTGGACACAGAACTATGGCTACACCTTC.

The genes are TRBV12-3 or TRBV12-4 and TRBJ2-7, with D perhaps TRBD2 (5 bases). V was trimmed by 3 bases and J by 6 bases, leaving 9 bases between them. The CDR3 runs 12 residues. The CDR3 sequence is CASSFSEGEQYF. Here the CDR3 DNA reads TGTGCCAGCAGTTTTAGCGAGGGCGAGCAGTACTTC.

The V call is TRBV5-6, the J call TRBJ2-7; D remains unclear. This CDR3 comprises 12 residues. The V end lost 1 base, the J end lost 5 bases, and 7 bases lay between the germline ends. Germline CDR1 SGHDT, CDR2 YYEEEE. CDR3 bases: TGTGCCAGCAGCTTGCGGGTCGACGAGCAGTACTTC. Protein product: CASSLRVDEQYF.

This clone came up many times. This chain joins TRBV19 and TRBJ1-2; 7 bases are shared with TRBD1. Germline V lookup: CDR1 LNHDA, CDR2 SQIVND (reference sequence). This CDR3 spans 14 amino acids. J gave up 6 bases and V 5 bases, and 9 bases lay outside the gene matches. The CDR3 bases are TGTGCCAGTAGTCACCTCGGACAGGCCCATGGCTACACCTTC. It specifies CASSHLGQAHGYTF.

The chain joins TRBV12-3 or TRBV12-4 to TRBJ2-5, with TRBD2 matching 7 bases. Unmatched junction bases numbered 6, after V lost 7 bases and J lost 4 bases. This CDR3 region has 13 residues. The DNA for the CDR3 is TGTGCCAGCAACGCCGGGAGGCCAGAGACCCAGTACTTC. This codes for CASNAGRPETQYF.

This clone was found many times. The chain combines TRBV18 with TRBJ2-7; D is perhaps TRBD1 (6 bases). The CDR3 extends over 15 amino acids. The germline V gene encodes CDR1 KGHSH and CDR2 LQKENI. V lost 5 bases, J lost 2 bases, and 16 bases lay in between. The CDR3 region is CASSGGGTPTYEQYF. CDR3 in DNA: TGTGCCAGCTCAGGCGGTGGGACACCTACCTACGAGCAGTACTTC.

This sequence joins TRBV7-9 and TRBJ2-1, with TRBD1 matching over 8 bases. The CDR3 runs to 18 residues. Trimming removed 0 bases from V and 1 base from J; junction bases left unmatched: 8. Germline lookup yields CDR1 SEHNR and CDR2 FQNEAQ (reference sequence). DNA for the CDR3: TGTGCCAGCAGCTTAGCGCAGGGGGCCGACTTTTCCTACAATGAGCAGTTCTTC. Encoded protein: CASSLAQGADFSYNEQFF.

For the CDR3, the DNA is TGTGCCAGCAGTGACAACAGGGGCTCGGGCTATGGCTACACCTTC. It yields the protein CASSDNRGSGYGYTF. The gene calls are TRBV6-2 or TRBV6-3 and TRBJ1-2, with TRBD1 matching 7 bases. Per the germline V gene, CDR1 is MNHEY and CDR2 is SVGEGT. The CDR3 runs to 15 residues. V gave up 5 bases and J gave up 4 bases; unmatched junction bases: 10.

The chain employs TRBV10-2 and TRBJ2-3; 9 bases map to TRBD1. This CDR3 comprises 11 residues. V shed 6 bases, J shed 11 bases, and the junction held 3 bases outside the gene matches. Looked up from germline, CDR1 is WSHSY and CDR2 is SAAADI. CDR3 nucleotide sequence: TGCGCCAGCAGGGGGACAGGGCTGCAGTATTTT. It is translated as CASRGTGLQYF.

V is TRBV7-8 and J is TRBJ2-2; D is perhaps TRBD2 (5 bases). This CDR3 is built from 16 residues. The V end lost 5 bases, the J end lost 0 bases, and 13 bases lay between the germline ends. From germline, CDR1 is SGHVS and CDR2 FQNEAQ. CDR3 in amino acids: CASSPRTGSNTGELFF. The CDR3 nucleotides read TGTGCCAGCAGCCCCCGGACGGGGTCGAACACCGGGGAGCTGTTTTTT.

The chain carries TRBV2 and TRBJ1-5; the D gene is possibly TRBD1 (5 bases). The CDR3 consists of 14 residues. CDR1 and CDR2 from the germline V gene are SNHLY and FYNNEI. V dropped 2 bases and J dropped 7 bases, with 12 bases sitting between them. The CDR3 DNA sequence: TGTGCCAGCAGTGAATCTGTGGGGCGGCAGCCCCAGCATTTT. It codes for CASSESVGRQPQHF.

The gene calls are TRBV11-3 and TRBJ2-1, with TRBD2 identical over 14 bases. The CDR3 loop spans 14 amino acids. V was pared by 5 bases and J by 13 bases, with 7 bases of the junction left unmatched. Germline CDR1 is SGHNT and CDR2 is YENEEA. CDR3 residues: CASSIGTSGGPQFF. The CDR3 bases are TGTGCCAGCAGCATCGGGACTAGCGGGGGTCCCCAGTTCTTC.

This clone has just one count. The V gene is TRBV7-2, the J gene TRBJ2-3; tentatively, D is TRBD1 (5 bases). Deletions cut 2 bases from V and 4 bases from J, with 7 bases between. In germline, CDR1 is SGHTA, CDR2 FQGNSA. This CDR3 comprises 13 residues. CDR3 in amino acids: CASSLMGPDTQYF. The CDR3 DNA reads TGTGCCAGCAGCTTAATGGGGCCAGATACGCAGTATTTT.

The rearrangement joins TRBV29-1 to TRBJ2-3; 8 positions agree with TRBD2. Germline loops: CDR1 SQVTM, CDR2 ANQGSEA. Unmatched junction bases numbered 9, after V lost 4 bases and J lost 6 bases. The CDR3 extends over 14 amino acids. This CDR3 is CSVGTGLVADTQYF. DNA of the CDR3: TGCAGCGTTGGGACGGGACTAGTTGCCGATACGCAGTATTTT.

The chain combines TRBV25-1 with TRBJ2-2, with TRBD2 identical over 9 bases. The CDR3 covers 16 residues. Germline V gene sequence: CDR1 MGHDK, CDR2 SYGVNS. V trimming: 5 bases; J trimming: 0 bases; junction bases outside the gene matches: 4. The CDR3 protein is CASSPSGNANTGELFF. The CDR3 DNA reads TGTGCCAGCAGTCCTAGCGGGAACGCGAACACCGGGGAGCTGTTTTTT.

This chain's CDR3 is CASSLGGTEGEKLFF. The CDR3 DNA reads TGTGCCAGCAGCTTAGGCGGGACAGAAGGTGAAAAACTGTTTTTT. V is TRBV5-4 and J is TRBJ1-4; 7 positions match TRBD1. The CDR3 sequence is 15 residues long. Germline V CDR1 and CDR2: SGHNT, YYREEE (reference sequence). V shed 2 bases and J 7 bases; nucleotides not matched to a gene: 8. The full variable domain, rest sourced from reference TRBV5-4 and TRBJ1-4, is ETGVTQSPTHLIKTRGQQVTLRCSSQSGHNTVSWYQQALGQGPQFIFQYYREEENGRGNFPPRFSGLQFPNYSSELNVNALELDDSALYLCASSLGGTEGEKLFFGSGTQLSVL.

V usage is TRBV19 and J usage is TRBJ2-3, with D possibly matching TRBD2 (5 bases). The V and J ends lost 6 bases and 11 bases respectively, with 12 bases between them. The CDR3 length is 11 residues. CDR1 is LNHDA, CDR2 SQIVND, per germline (reference sequence). DNA for the CDR3: TGTGCCAGTAGGGAGGACCGTATGCAGTATTTT. It yields the protein CASREDRMQYF. Based on the CDR3 plus reference TRBV19 and TRBJ2-3, the full variable domain is DGGITQSPKYLFRKEGQNVTLSCEQNLNHDAMYWYRQDPGQGLRLIYYSQIVNDFQKGDIAEGYSVSREKKESFPLTVTSAQKNPTAFYLCASREDRMQYFGPGTRLTVL.

The chain is built from TRBV9 and TRBJ1-2, with D possibly TRBD1 on 6 matching bases. CDR3 size: 12 residues. V lost 4 bases to trimming and J lost 4 bases, with 8 bases between them. The germline V gene encodes CDR1 SGDLS and CDR2 YYNGEE. CDR3 DNA: TGTGCCAGCAGCCGGGACACCTATGGCTACACCTTC. Encoded protein: CASSRDTYGYTF.

The chain carries TRBV6-2 or TRBV6-3 and TRBJ2-5, with TRBD2 matching over 7 bases. Germline CDR1 and CDR2: MNHEY and SVGEGT. The CDR3 is 14 amino acids. Trimming removed 5 bases from V and 1 base from J; junction bases left unmatched: 4. CDR3 DNA: TGTGCCAGCAGTCGACTAGCAGTCCAAGAGACCCAGTACTTC. Translated, it gives CASSRLAVQETQYF.

For the CDR3, the DNA is TGTGCCAGCAGTTACTCGTTAGGACTAGCGGGGTTCTACAATGAGCAGTTCTTC. Translating gives CASSYSLGLAGFYNEQFF. The V call is TRBV6-2 or TRBV6-3, the J call TRBJ2-1, with 12 nucleotides matching TRBD2. J was trimmed by 3 bases and V by 0 bases; bases with no gene match: 6. The CDR3 extends over 18 amino acids. Germline CDR1 and CDR2: MNHEY and SVGEGT.

The J gene is TRBJ1-5, the V gene TRBV7-9; TRBD1 matches at 8 bases. The CDR3 contains 14 residues. Germline V CDR1 and CDR2: SEHNR, FQNEAQ (reference sequence). J was trimmed by 4 bases and V by 6 bases; bases with no gene match: 5. CDR3 DNA sequence: TGTGCCAGCAGAGGGACAGGCTATAATCAGCCCCAGCATTTT. This sequence encodes CASRGTGYNQPQHF.

This clone was seen more than once but under ten times. J is TRBJ2-2 and V is TRBV4-1; D might be TRBD1 (6 bases). This CDR3 spans 16 amino acids. Germline values: CDR1 MGHRA, CDR2 YSYEKL. The V gene lost 5 bases and the J gene lost 0 bases, with 13 bases spanning the gap. CDR3 nucleotides: TGCGCCAGCAGCGCCTCGGGACATCCGAACACCGGGGAGCTGTTTTTT. Amino acids: CASSASGHPNTGELFF.

This clone has just a few counts. The V and J genes are TRBV30 and TRBJ1-2, with D unclear. The germline V gene has CDR1 GTSNPN and CDR2 SVGIG (reference sequence). The germline V and J ends were trimmed by 3 bases and 0 bases, with 8 bases remaining between them. This CDR3 spans 13 amino acids. The CDR3 is CAWSSQANYGYTF. The CDR3 nucleotides are TGTGCCTGGAGCTCACAAGCTAACTATGGCTACACCTTC.

The chain carries TRBV5-1 and TRBJ1-4; 8 positions match TRBD1. Trimming cost V 3 bases and J 4 bases; bases outside gene matches: 2. CDR3 length: 14 amino acids. The germline CDR1 and CDR2 sequences are SGHRS and YFSETQ. CDR3 region: CASSSTGVNEKLFF. The CDR3 DNA reads TGCGCCAGCAGCTCGACAGGGGTTAATGAAAAACTGTTTTTT.